One sample yielded the 20 T cell receptor beta chains listed below, sequenced in a study of cytomegalovirus exposure and HLA in healthy donors. Primers for the PCR totalled 60 Vbeta and 13 Jbeta. Sequenced by immunoSEQ multiplex PCR; TCRdb stores in-frame clones only, minus some. The sample gives about 55,000 clones, 60% to 80% of which show up once; around 2.4% is in the top ten. The sample comprised PBMCs. The source is a female donor in good health and CMV-seronegative.

The chain joins TRBV18 to TRBJ1-2, with D unclear. Germline-derived CDR1 and CDR2 are KGHSH and LQKENI. The CDR3 has 13 amino acids. With 5 bases removed from V and 6 bases from J, the gap between germline ends came to 13 bases. Here the CDR3 reads CASSARESDGYTF. The CDR3 coding sequence is TGTGCCAGCTCAGCAAGGGAGAGCGATGGCTACACCTTC.

The V and J genes are TRBV21-1 and TRBJ2-2; the table's D call TRBD2 went unverified against the DNA. TRBV21-1 is recorded as a pseudogene. This CDR3 comprises 16 residues. The CDR3 nucleotides are TGTGCCAGCAGCAAAGGCTCGGGACTTAACACCGGGGAGCTGTTTTTT. The encoded protein is CASSKGSGLNTGELFF.

With regard to this clone: The junction and the germline gene differ at one end; a read error may be behind it. This sample also contains other DNA sequences that code for the same CDR3. This sequence joins TRBV30 and TRBJ1-6; TRBD1 agrees at 8 bases. Germline V gene sequence: CDR1 GTSNPN, CDR2 SVGIG (reference sequence). The CDR3 is 17 amino acids. CDR3 sequence (DNA): TGTGCCTGGAGTGCCGGGACAGGTTTCCCTCCCAATTCCCCCCTCCACTTT. This translates into CAWSAGTGFPPNSPLHF.

The chain carries TRBV18 and TRBJ1-4; TRBD1 agrees at 9 bases. V lost 3 bases to trimming and J lost 5 bases; unmatched junction nucleotides: 4. There are 15 residues in the CDR3. CDR1 KGHSH and CDR2 LQKENI come from the germline V gene. This CDR3 reads CASSPLGTGNEKLFF. The CDR3 DNA follows: TGTGCCAGCTCACCGTTAGGGACAGGGAATGAAAAACTGTTTTTT.

The chain links TRBV28 to TRBJ2-3; D gene uncertain. The germline CDR1 and CDR2 sequences are MDHEN and SYDVKM. Trimming left V 3 bases short and J 10 bases short, with 8 bases between. This CDR3 has 11 residues. The CDR3 is CASSLRDSQYF. Here the CDR3 DNA reads TGTGCCAGCAGTTTGCGCGATTCGCAGTATTTT.

This rearrangement joins TRBV7-8 to TRBJ2-3; 11 nucleotides match TRBD2. Germline assignment: CDR1 SGHVS and CDR2 FQNEAQ. CDR3 length: 16 amino acids. J lost 4 bases, V lost 1 base, and 4 bases had no gene match. CDR3 protein: CASSLVGLAGADTQYF. The CDR3 region has the DNA TGTGCCAGCAGCTTAGTAGGACTAGCGGGTGCAGATACGCAGTATTTT.

This chain joins TRBV7-9 and TRBJ2-2; possibly TRBD2 for D (5 bases). Germline-derived CDR1 and CDR2 are SEHNR and FQNEAQ (reference sequence). The CDR3 sequence is 16 residues long. V lost 1 base and J lost 7, with 16 bases in between. CDR3 amino acids: CASSLGGRRISGELFF. CDR3 nucleotides: TGTGCCAGCAGCTTAGGTGGCAGGAGGATCAGCGGGGAGCTGTTTTTT.

The V gene is TRBV27, the J gene TRBJ2-3, with TRBD2 as a possible D gene (5 bases). Germline CDR1 MNHEY, CDR2 SMNVEV (reference sequence). CDR3 size: 11 residues. The V and J ends lost 8 bases and 5 bases respectively, with 8 bases between them. In nucleotides, the CDR3 is TGTGCCAGCCACCGGGGAGATACGCAGTATTTT. This codes for CASHRGDTQYF.

Here the CDR3 reads CASGATGGSEAFF. The CDR3 region has the DNA TGTGCCAGCGGTGCTACCGGGGGGTCTGAAGCTTTCTTT. The gene calls are TRBV7-8 and TRBJ1-1; possible D gene TRBD1, 5 bases. Germline V lookup: CDR1 SGHVS, CDR2 FQNEAQ. V lost 8 bases and J 6 bases, leaving 16 bases between the germline ends. CDR3 length: 13 amino acids. The variable domain in full, with the rest retrieved from reference TRBV7-8 and TRBJ1-1, is GAGVSQSPRYKVAKRGQDVALRCDPISGHVSLFWYQQALGQGPEFLTYFQNEAQLDKSGLPSDRFFAERPEGSVSTLKIQRTQQEDSAVYLCASGATGGSEAFFGQGTRLTVV.

This chain links TRBV11-2 with TRBJ2-4, with D perhaps matching TRBD2 (7 bases). Trimming took 5 bases from V and 4 from J, leaving 15 bases between them. In germline, CDR1 is SGHAT, CDR2 FQNNGV. This CDR3 comprises 15 residues. The CDR3 reads CASSPLGGEKNIQYF. CDR3 bases: TGTGCCAGCAGCCCCCTAGGGGGGGAAAAAAACATTCAGTACTTC.

The chain has TRBV23-1 and TRBJ2-7, with 11 bases aligning to TRBD2. TRBV23-1 is noted as an ORF with a role that remains uncertain. Trimming took 6 bases from V and 2 from J; bases not matched to a gene: 21. The CDR3 covers 20 residues. The DNA of the CDR3 is TGCGCCAGCAGAGATGCGACTAGCGGGATCCATGGGGGCGGTACCTACGAGCAGTACTTC. Protein product: CASRDATSGIHGGGTYEQYF.

The rearrangement uses TRBV4-1 and TRBJ1-5; possibly TRBD1 for D (5 bases). Germline V gives CDR1 MGHRA, CDR2 YSYEKL. The V end lost 0 bases, the J end lost 4 bases, and 19 bases lay between the germline ends. There are 18 residues in the CDR3. The CDR3 region is CASSQDSRVPHKNQPQHF. As DNA, the CDR3 is TGCGCCAGCAGCCAAGATAGCAGGGTACCCCACAAGAATCAGCCCCAGCATTTT.

Only a few counts were recorded for this clone. The chain employs TRBV15 and TRBJ1-6; TRBD1 is a possible D gene (5 bases). The germline CDR1 and CDR2 sequences are LNHNV and YYDKDF (reference sequence). CDR3 length: 15 amino acids. Trimming shortened V by 0 bases and J by 7 bases, and 10 bases separated the two germline ends. The CDR3 loop is CATSRDPGGNSPLHF. CDR3 bases: TGTGCCACCAGCAGAGATCCGGGGGGAAATTCACCCCTCCACTTT.

The chain carries TRBV19 and TRBJ2-1; TRBD2 agrees at 10 bases. Germline V CDR1 and CDR2: LNHDA, SQIVND (reference sequence). Trimming cost V 1 base and J 9 bases; bases outside gene matches: 6. The length of the CDR3 is 15 residues. The CDR3 is CASSIAQREGPEQFF. The DNA for the CDR3 is TGTGCCAGTAGTATAGCCCAGCGGGAGGGGCCTGAGCAGTTCTTC.

V gene TRBV18 combines with J gene TRBJ1-5; possible D gene TRBD1, 5 bases. Per germline, CDR1 KGHSH and CDR2 LQKENI. The CDR3 covers 16 residues. The V end was cut by 0 bases, the J end by 6 bases, with 15 bases between. CDR3 DNA sequence: TGTGCCAGCTCACCACCGAGTAAGGGTCAGGGTCAGCCCCAGCATTTT. Its translation: CASSPPSKGQGQPQHF.

The sample holds one count of this clone. The rearrangement joins TRBV28 to TRBJ2-3; 8 bases align to TRBD2. Germline V gene data show CDR1 as MDHEN and CDR2 as SYDVKM. The J segment lost 5 bases and the V segment lost 2 bases, leaving 6 bases of the junction unmatched. The CDR3 has 15 residues. The CDR3 sequence is CASSLRAGEQDTQYF. The CDR3 nucleotides read TGTGCCAGCAGTTTACGAGCGGGAGAACAAGATACGCAGTATTTT. The full variable domain, its missing parts supplied by reference TRBV28 and TRBJ2-3, is DVKVTQSSRYLVKRTGEKVFLECVQDMDHENMFWYRQDPGLGLRLIYFSYDVKMKEKGDIPEGYSVSREKKERFSLILESASTNQTSMYLCASSLRAGEQDTQYFGPGTRLTVL.

The genes are TRBV2 and TRBJ1-2; TRBD1 matches 10 bases. V trimming: 6 bases; J trimming: 4 bases; junction bases outside the gene matches: 5. The CDR3 is 14 residues long. The germline V gene has CDR1 SNHLY and CDR2 FYNNEI. The CDR3 bases are TGTGCCAGCAGCCGGGACAGGGGCCCCTATGGCTACACCTTC. It is translated as CASSRDRGPYGYTF.

This clone was seen more than once but under ten times. This chain links TRBV4-2 with TRBJ1-4, with D maybe TRBD1 (6 bases). The CDR3 has 15 residues. The germline V gene encodes CDR1 LGHNA and CDR2 YNFKEQ. Trimming cost V 0 bases and J 8 bases, with 13 bases left between them. The CDR3 region is CASSQDRGGREKLFF. As DNA, the CDR3 is TGTGCCAGCAGCCAAGATCGGGGGGGGCGGGAAAAACTGTTTTTT.

The rearrangement links TRBV7-9 to TRBJ1-2; 10 bases agree with TRBD1. Germline CDR1 and CDR2: SEHNR and FQNEAQ (reference sequence). The CDR3 contains 15 residues. The V gene end was trimmed by 6 bases and the J gene end by 4 bases; junction bases not matched to a gene: 8. The CDR3 region has the DNA TGTGCCAGCAGACTTGACAGGGGGCTGATCTATGGCTACACCTTC. Its translation is CASRLDRGLIYGYTF.

This rearrangement joins TRBV6-5 to TRBJ2-5, with D possibly being TRBD2 (6 bases). The CDR3 runs to 13 residues. The germline gives CDR1 MNHEY, CDR2 SVGAGI. Trimming stripped 8 bases from V and 5 bases from J, with 15 bases between. CDR3: CASRKLALETQYF. Here the CDR3 DNA reads TGTGCCAGCCGAAAACTAGCTTTGGAGACCCAGTACTTC.